This record covers a single T cell receptor beta chain. Antigen specificity is unknown. The CDR3 is made up of 17 amino acids. Germline CDR1 and CDR2: SGHNT and YYREEE (reference sequence). With V trimmed by 4 bases and J by 8 bases, 11 bases remained unmatched. The data were taken from a study of immune cell composition in non-small cell lung cancer. General study points: Top 10 clone scores and clonality were higher in squamous than adenocarcinoma.

The data were produced by immunoSEQ multiplex PCR, yet TCRdb's version contains in-frame clones alone and is incomplete. The repertoire holds 2,500 to 3,000 clones, with roughly 87% as singletons. J is TRBJ2-1 and V is TRBV5-4; 14 bases fit TRBD2. Sequencing was carried out using lung tumor tissue. The origin of this receptor is a human donor with non-small cell lung cancer. CDR3 sequence reads: CASSPRGGLAGAYEQFF. DNA for the CDR3: TGTGCCAGCAGCCCTCGAGGGGGACTAGCGGGAGCGTATGAGCAGTTCTTC.